This TCR beta chain was obtained from a study of regulatory T cells in long-lasting Graves disease. Study-wide results and caveats: Only a small sample size was used, which may have cut accuracy. Persistent patients had more shared public clonotypes (under 3,000) than new patients (about 970).

Researchers made TCR beta libraries by using iRepertoire HTBI primers and running Arm-PCR on CDR3 regions. TCRdb independently ran MiXCR on the multiplex PCR reads; one entry per CDR3 protein. The table records over 350,000 distinct CDR3 sequences, over 14% of them present only once. The sample's time point: newly diagnosed GD, antithyroid drugs for less than 3 months. The TCR library was made from RNA extracted from PBMCs. This clonotype was counted at least ten times. Its matching antigen is unknown. Trimming removed 3 bases from V and 2 bases from J, with 9 bases in between. CDR1 and CDR2 from the germline V gene are DFQATT and SNEGSKA (reference sequence). This CDR3 spans 13 amino acids. The same sample was also studied in work on T cells in Graves' hyperthyroidism and ophthalmopathy. Turning to that study: Used for diagnoses were clinical symptoms, serum thyroxine and TRAb, thyroid ultrasound and orbital computed tomography. Classification by a 13 V-J model distinguished ophthalmopathy from stable hyperthyroidism.

The source of this sequence is a woman between 40 and 55 years old with Graves disease. The starting material was peripheral blood mononuclear cells (PBMCs), obtained at new diagnosis, from a patient treated with antithyroid drugs. The chain is built from TRBV20-1 and TRBJ2-3; D perhaps matches TRBD1 (6 bases). The CDR3 DNA reads as TGCAGTGCTAGGGACAGCCCCACAGATACGCAGTATTTT. As protein: CSARDSPTDTQYF.